The 3 T cell receptor beta chains reported below all come from one sample, sequenced in a study of shared clonotypes between healthy human individuals. Profiling relied on immunoSEQ multiplex PCR, and the TCRdb table lists in-frame clones only, not all of them. This table has roughly 300,000 clones, over 75% appearing once. The sequencing sample was made of memory CD8+ T cells sorted from blood. Subset meaning: CD45RO+ cells pooled with CCR7-negative TemRA cells. These receptors were collected from a man between 18 and 35 years old in good health.

The chain employs TRBV10-1 and TRBJ1-1; D might be TRBD1 (5 bases). The CDR3 extends over 14 amino acids. Germline V lookup: CDR1 WNHNN, CDR2 SYGVQD (reference sequence). The ends were cut back, 3 bases at V and 2 bases at J, with 10 bases in the middle. Here the CDR3 DNA reads TGCGCCAGCAGTGATCCAGGGACTAACACTGAAGCTTTCTTT. Translation: CASSDPGTNTEAFF.

V gene TRBV2 combines with J gene TRBJ2-7, with 11 bases that match TRBD2. The CDR3 length is 13 residues. Trimming cost V 4 bases and J 4 bases; bases outside gene matches: 0. Germline CDR1 is SNHLY and CDR2 is FYNNEI. The CDR3 spells CASSGLAGYEQYF. In DNA, the CDR3 is TGTGCCAGCAGTGGACTAGCGGGATACGAGCAGTACTTC.

The V call is TRBV6-5, the J call TRBJ2-7; tentative D call: TRBD1 (5 bases). CDR3 length equals 15 residues. Looked up from germline, CDR1 is MNHEY and CDR2 is SVGAGI. V was cut by 6 bases and J by 2 bases, with 17 bases left in between. In nucleotides, the CDR3 is TGTGCCAGCAGACCACTTATGACAGTGACCTACGAGCAGTACTTC. It specifies CASRPLMTVTYEQYF.